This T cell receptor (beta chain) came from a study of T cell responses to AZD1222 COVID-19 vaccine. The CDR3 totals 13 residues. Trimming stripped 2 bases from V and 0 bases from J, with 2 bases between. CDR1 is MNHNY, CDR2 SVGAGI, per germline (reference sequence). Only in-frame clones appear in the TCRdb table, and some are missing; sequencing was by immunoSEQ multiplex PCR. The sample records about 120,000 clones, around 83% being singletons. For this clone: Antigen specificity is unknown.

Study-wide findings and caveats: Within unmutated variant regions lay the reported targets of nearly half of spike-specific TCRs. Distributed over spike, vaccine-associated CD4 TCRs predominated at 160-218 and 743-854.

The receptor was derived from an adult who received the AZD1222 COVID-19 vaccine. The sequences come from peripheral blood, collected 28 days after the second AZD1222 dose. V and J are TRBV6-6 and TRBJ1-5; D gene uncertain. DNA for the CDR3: TGTGCCAGCAGTTACATTAGCAATCAGCCCCAGCATTTT. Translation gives CASSYISNQPQHF.